Following are 10 T cell receptor beta chains from one sample sequenced in a study of response to subunit inactivated influenza vaccine. TCRdb independently ran MiXCR on the RT-PCR reads; one entry per CDR3 protein. The table has over 400,000 distinct CDR3 sequences, over 10% seen once; the top ten hold around 14%. The starting material was PBMCs from blood, obtained roughly 6 weeks after vaccination. The receptors come from a man in his fifties who received an inactivated influenza vaccine.

This clonotype was seen only a few times. The CDR3 protein is CASTYQGGETQYF. The CDR3 coding sequence is TGTGCCAGCACATACCAGGGGGGCGAGACCCAGTACTTC. This rearrangement joins TRBV2 to TRBJ2-5; possibly TRBD1 for D (7 bases). CDR1 is SNHLY and CDR2 is FYNNEI in the germline V gene. The CDR3 extends over 13 amino acids. Deletions cut 7 bases from V and 5 bases from J, with 14 bases between. Full variable domain (missing parts from reference TRBV2 and TRBJ2-5): EPEVTQTPSHQVTQMGQEVILRCVPISNHLYFYWYRQILGQKVEFLVSFYNNEISEKSEIFDDQFSVERPDGSNFTLKIRSTKLEDSAMYFCASTYQGGETQYFGPGTRLLVL.

This clonotype was counted between two and nine times. V gene TRBV20-1 combines with J gene TRBJ1-5, with 7 bases lining up with TRBD1. The J segment lost 0 bases and the V segment lost 6 bases, leaving 5 bases of the junction unmatched. The CDR3 sequence is 14 residues long. The germline gives CDR1 DFQATT, CDR2 SNEGSKA (reference sequence). CDR3 coding DNA: TGCAGTGCGCAGGGGGAGCTTAGCAATCAGCCCCAGCATTTT. Translation gives CSAQGELSNQPQHF.

The J gene is TRBJ1-1, the V gene TRBV20-1; D call uncertain. The germline V and J ends were trimmed by 1 base and 0 bases, with 15 bases remaining between them. Germline lookup yields CDR1 DFQATT and CDR2 SNEGSKA (reference sequence). CDR3 length: 16 residues. The CDR3 bases are TGCAGTGCTAGAGCAGGACTGATACGTATGAACACTGAAGCTTTCTTT. Amino acid sequence: CSARAGLIRMNTEAFF.

The chain recombines TRBV7-2 with TRBJ2-5; TRBD2 matches at 10 bases. The junction had 4 bases not matched to a gene; V was cut back by 5 bases and J by 4 bases. The CDR3 extends over 14 amino acids. The germline V gene encodes CDR1 SGHTA and CDR2 FQGNSA. For the CDR3, the DNA is TGTGCCAGCAGCATACGGACTAGCGGAGAGACCCAGTACTTC. Protein sequence: CASSIRTSGETQYF.

V and J are TRBV6-5 and TRBJ1-1; TRBD1 matches 8 bases. The CDR3 length is 13 residues. With 2 bases clipped from V and 7 bases from J, the junction kept 3 bases outside the gene matches. Germline V gene sequence: CDR1 MNHEY, CDR2 SVGAGI. The CDR3 bases are TGTGCCAGCAGTTACACGGGACAGGTTGAAGCTTTCTTT. Its translation: CASSYTGQVEAFF.

This clonotype has just a few counts. This chain links TRBV29-1 with TRBJ2-3; D not certain. V gave up 6 bases and J gave up 1 base, with 11 bases separating them. The germline V gene has CDR1 SQVTM and CDR2 ANQGSEA. CDR3 size: 13 residues. CDR3 bases: TGCAGCGTGCTTTGGGCCGGCACAGATACGCAGTATTTT. Translation: CSVLWAGTDTQYF.

CDR3: CASSLGERANTGELFF. In DNA form, the CDR3 reads TGTGCCAGCAGCTTAGGCGAGCGGGCGAACACCGGGGAGCTGTTTTTT. The rearrangement joins TRBV7-8 to TRBJ2-2, with D possibly TRBD2 on 6 matching bases. This CDR3 comprises 16 residues. Looked up from germline, CDR1 is SGHVS and CDR2 is FQNEAQ. V lost 1 base and J 0 bases, leaving 9 bases between the germline ends. The whole variable domain, remainder taken from reference TRBV7-8 and TRBJ2-2, is GAGVSQSPRYKVAKRGQDVALRCDPISGHVSLFWYQQALGQGPEFLTYFQNEAQLDKSGLPSDRFFAERPEGSVSTLKIQRTQQEDSAVYLCASSLGERANTGELFFGEGSRLTVL.

This clonotype appeared a few times. The chain joins TRBV5-6 to TRBJ1-6; 7 bases are shared with TRBD1. The trim removed 4 bases at V and 12 bases at J, leaving 13 bases unmatched. The CDR3 is 15 amino acids. CDR1 SGHDT and CDR2 YYEEEE come from the germline V gene. The DNA for the CDR3 is TGTGCCAGCAGCCCGACCGGGACAGTTTTAATACCCCTCCACTTT. Its translation is CASSPTGTVLIPLHF.

The gene calls are TRBV7-3 and TRBJ2-1; the match to TRBD2 covers 7 bases. This CDR3 is built from 16 residues. Germline V gives CDR1 SGHTA, CDR2 FQGTGA. The V gene end was trimmed by 1 base and the J gene end by 4 bases; junction bases not matched to a gene: 7. The CDR3 here is CASSLRGGRTYNEQFF. DNA of the CDR3: TGTGCCAGCAGCTTAAGGGGAGGGAGAACTTACAATGAGCAGTTCTTC. The variable domain in full, completed from reference TRBV7-3 and TRBJ2-1, reads GAGVSQTPSNKVTEKGKYVELRCDPISGHTALYWYRQSLGQGPEFLIYFQGTGAADDSGLPNDRFFAVRPEGSVSTLKIQRTERGDSAVYLCASSLRGGRTYNEQFFGPGTRLTVL.

The V gene is TRBV5-5, the J gene TRBJ1-4; D might be TRBD1 (5 bases). V dropped 0 bases and J dropped 7 bases, with 10 bases sitting between them. Germline CDR1 and CDR2: SGHKS and YYEKEE (reference sequence). CDR3 length equals 14 residues. CDR3 sequence: CASSLERGSEKLFF. CDR3 DNA sequence: TGTGCCAGCAGCTTGGAAAGGGGCTCTGAAAAACTGTTTTTT.